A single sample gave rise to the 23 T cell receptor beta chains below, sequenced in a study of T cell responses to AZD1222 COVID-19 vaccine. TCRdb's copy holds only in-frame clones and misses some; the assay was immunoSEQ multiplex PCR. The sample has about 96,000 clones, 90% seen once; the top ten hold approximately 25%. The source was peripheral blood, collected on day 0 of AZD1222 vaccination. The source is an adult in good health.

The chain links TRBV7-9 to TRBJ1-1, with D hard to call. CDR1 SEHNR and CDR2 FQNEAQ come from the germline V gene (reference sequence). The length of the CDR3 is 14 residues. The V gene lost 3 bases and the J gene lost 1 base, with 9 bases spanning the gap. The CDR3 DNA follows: TGTGCCAGCAGCTTCGACATAACGAACACTGAAGCTTTCTTT. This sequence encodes CASSFDITNTEAFF.

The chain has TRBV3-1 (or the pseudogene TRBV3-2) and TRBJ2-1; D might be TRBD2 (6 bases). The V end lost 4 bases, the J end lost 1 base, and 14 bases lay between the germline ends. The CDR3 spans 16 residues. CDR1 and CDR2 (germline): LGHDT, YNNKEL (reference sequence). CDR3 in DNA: TGTGCCAGCAGCCCTAGTGGAGGGAGTTCCTACAATGAGCAGTTCTTC. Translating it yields CASSPSGGSSYNEQFF.

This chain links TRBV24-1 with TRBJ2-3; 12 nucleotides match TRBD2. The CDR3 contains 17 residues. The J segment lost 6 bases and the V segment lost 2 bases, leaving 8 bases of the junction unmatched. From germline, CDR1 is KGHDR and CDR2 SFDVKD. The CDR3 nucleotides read TGTGCCACCAGTGATTCAATACTAGCGGGAGGACGGGATACGCAGTATTTT. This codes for CATSDSILAGGRDTQYF.

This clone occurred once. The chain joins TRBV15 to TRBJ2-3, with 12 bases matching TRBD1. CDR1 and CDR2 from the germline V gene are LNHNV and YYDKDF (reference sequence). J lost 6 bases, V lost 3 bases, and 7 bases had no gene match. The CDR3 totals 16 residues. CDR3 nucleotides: TGTGCCACCAGCAGTCCGGGACAGGGGGCCTTGGATACGCAGTATTTT. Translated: CATSSPGQGALDTQYF.

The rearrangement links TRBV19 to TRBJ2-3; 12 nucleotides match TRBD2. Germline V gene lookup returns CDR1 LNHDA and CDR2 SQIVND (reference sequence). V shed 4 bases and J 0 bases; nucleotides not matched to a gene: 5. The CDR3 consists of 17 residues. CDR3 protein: CASSTPGTSGSTDTQYF. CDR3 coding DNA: TGTGCCAGTAGTACTCCCGGGACTAGCGGGAGCACAGATACGCAGTATTTT.

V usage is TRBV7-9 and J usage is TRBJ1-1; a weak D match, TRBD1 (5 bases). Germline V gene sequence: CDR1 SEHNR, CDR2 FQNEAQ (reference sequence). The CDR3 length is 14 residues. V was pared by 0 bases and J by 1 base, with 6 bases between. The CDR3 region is CASSLAGENTEAFF. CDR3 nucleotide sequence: TGTGCCAGCAGCTTAGCAGGGGAGAACACTGAAGCTTTCTTT.

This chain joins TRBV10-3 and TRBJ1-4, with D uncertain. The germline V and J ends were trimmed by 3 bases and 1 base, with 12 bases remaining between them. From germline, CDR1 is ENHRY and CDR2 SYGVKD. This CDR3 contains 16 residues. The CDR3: CAISDGPLGTNEKLFF. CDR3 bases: TGTGCCATCAGTGACGGGCCTTTGGGAACTAATGAAAAACTGTTTTTT.

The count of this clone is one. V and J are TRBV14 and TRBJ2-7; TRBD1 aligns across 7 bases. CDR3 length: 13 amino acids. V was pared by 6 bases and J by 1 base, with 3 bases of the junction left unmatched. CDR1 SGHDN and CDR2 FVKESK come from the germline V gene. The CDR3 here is CASSRRGSYEQYF. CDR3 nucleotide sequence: TGTGCCAGCAGTCGCAGGGGGTCCTACGAGCAGTACTTC. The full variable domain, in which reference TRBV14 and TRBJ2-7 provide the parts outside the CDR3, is EAGVTQFPSHSVIEKGQTVTLRCDPISGHDNLYWYRRVMGKEIKFLLHFVKESKQDESGMPNNRFLAERTGGTYSTLKVQPAELEDSGVYFCASSRRGSYEQYFGPGTRLTVT.

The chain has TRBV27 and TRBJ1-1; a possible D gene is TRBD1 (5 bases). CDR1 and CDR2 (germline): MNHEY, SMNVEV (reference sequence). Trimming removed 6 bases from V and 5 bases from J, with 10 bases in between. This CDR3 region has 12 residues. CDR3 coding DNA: TGTGCCAGCAGGAGGGGAGTAACTGAAGCTTTCTTT. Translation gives CASRRGVTEAFF.

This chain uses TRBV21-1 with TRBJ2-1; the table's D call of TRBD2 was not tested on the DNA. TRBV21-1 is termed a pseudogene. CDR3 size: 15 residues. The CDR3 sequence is CASSKVRGSYNEQFF. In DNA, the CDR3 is TGTGCCAGCAGCAAAGTTCGGGGCTCCTACAATGAGCAGTTCTTC.

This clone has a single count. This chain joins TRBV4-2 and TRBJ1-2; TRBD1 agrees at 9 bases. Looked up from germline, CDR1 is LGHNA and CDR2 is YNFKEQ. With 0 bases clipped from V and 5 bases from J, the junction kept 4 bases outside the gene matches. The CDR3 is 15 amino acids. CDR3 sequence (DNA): TGTGCCAGCAGCCAAGATAAGACAGGGGGGTATGGCTACACCTTC. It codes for CASSQDKTGGYGYTF.

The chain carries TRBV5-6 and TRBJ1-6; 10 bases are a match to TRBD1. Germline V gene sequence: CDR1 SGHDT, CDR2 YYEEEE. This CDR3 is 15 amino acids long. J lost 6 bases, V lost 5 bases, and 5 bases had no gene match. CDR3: CASRGRTGGNSPLHF. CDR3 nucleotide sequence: TGTGCCAGCAGGGGCCGGACAGGGGGTAATTCACCCCTCCACTTT. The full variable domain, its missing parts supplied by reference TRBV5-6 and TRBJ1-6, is DAGVTQSPTHLIKTRGQQVTLRCSPKSGHDTVSWYQQALGQGPQFIFQYYEEEERQRGNFPDRFSGHQFPNYSSELNVNALLLGDSALYLCASRGRTGGNSPLHFGNGTRLTVT.

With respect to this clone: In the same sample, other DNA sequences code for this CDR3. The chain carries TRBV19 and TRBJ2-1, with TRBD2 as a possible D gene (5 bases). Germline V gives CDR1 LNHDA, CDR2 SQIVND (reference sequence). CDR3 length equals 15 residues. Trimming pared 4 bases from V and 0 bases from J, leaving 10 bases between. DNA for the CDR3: TGTGCCAGTAGTACAAGCGGCAGCTCCTACAATGAGCAGTTCTTC. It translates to CASSTSGSSYNEQFF.

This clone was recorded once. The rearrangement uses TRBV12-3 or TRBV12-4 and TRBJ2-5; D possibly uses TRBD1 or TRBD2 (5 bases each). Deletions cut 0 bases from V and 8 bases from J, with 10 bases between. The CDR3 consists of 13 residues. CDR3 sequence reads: CASSLAGTGTQYF. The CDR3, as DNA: TGTGCCAGCAGTTTAGCGGGGACGGGAACCCAGTACTTC.

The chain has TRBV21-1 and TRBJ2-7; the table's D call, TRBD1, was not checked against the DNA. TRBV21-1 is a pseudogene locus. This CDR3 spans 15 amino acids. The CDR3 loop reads CASSKEWSDTYEQYF. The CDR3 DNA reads TGTGCCAGCAGCAAAGAGTGGTCCGACACCTACGAGCAGTACTTC.

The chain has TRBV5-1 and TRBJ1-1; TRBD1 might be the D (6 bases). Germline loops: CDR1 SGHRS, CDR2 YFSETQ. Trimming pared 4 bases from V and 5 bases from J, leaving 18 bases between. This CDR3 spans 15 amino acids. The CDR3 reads CASSTRQAIDTEAFF. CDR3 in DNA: TGCGCCAGCAGCACCCGACAGGCCATTGATACTGAAGCTTTCTTT.

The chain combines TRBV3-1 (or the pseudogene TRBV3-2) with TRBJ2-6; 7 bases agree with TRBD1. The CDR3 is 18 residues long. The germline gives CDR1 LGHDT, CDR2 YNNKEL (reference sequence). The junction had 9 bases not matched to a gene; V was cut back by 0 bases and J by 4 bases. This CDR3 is CASSQDTRQGPGANVLTF. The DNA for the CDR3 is TGTGCCAGCAGCCAAGATACGAGACAGGGTCCAGGGGCCAACGTCCTGACTTTC.

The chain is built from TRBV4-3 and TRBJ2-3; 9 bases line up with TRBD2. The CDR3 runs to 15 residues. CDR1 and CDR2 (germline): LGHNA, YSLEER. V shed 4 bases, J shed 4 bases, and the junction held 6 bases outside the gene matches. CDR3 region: CASSLSLAGSDTQYF. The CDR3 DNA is TGCGCCAGCAGCCTAAGTCTAGCGGGGTCAGATACGCAGTATTTT.

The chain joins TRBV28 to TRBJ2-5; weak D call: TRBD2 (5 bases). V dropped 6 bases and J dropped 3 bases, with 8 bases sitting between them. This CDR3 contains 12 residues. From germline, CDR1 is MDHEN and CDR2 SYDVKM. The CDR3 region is CASSRGEETQYF. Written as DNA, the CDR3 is TGTGCCAGCAGCCGGGGAGAAGAGACCCAGTACTTC.

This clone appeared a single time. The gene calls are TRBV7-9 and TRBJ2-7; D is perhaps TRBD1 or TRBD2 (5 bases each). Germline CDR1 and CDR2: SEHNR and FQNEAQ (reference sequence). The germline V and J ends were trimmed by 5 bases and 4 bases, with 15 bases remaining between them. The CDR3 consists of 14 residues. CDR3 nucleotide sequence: TGTGCCAGCAGCCCCTGGGGGACGAGTTACGAGCAGTACTTC. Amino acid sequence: CASSPWGTSYEQYF.

The CDR3 region has the DNA TGTGCCAGCAGCCCCACTGTCGATACGCAGTATTTT. The encoded protein is CASSPTVDTQYF. V is TRBV28 and J is TRBJ2-3; D uncertain. CDR3 length: 12 residues. Per the germline V gene, CDR1 is MDHEN and CDR2 is SYDVKM. Trimming shortened V by 6 bases and J by 6 bases, and 10 bases separated the two germline ends. Drawing the rest from reference TRBV28 and TRBJ2-3, the complete variable domain is DVKVTQSSRYLVKRTGEKVFLECVQDMDHENMFWYRQDPGLGLRLIYFSYDVKMKEKGDIPEGYSVSREKKERFSLILESASTNQTSMYLCASSPTVDTQYFGPGTRLTVL.

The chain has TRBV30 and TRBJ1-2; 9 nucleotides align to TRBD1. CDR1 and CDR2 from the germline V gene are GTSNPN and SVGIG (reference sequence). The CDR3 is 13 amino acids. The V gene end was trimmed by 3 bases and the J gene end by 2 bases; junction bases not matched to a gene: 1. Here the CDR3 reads CAWSGTGNYGYTF. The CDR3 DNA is TGTGCCTGGAGCGGGACAGGGAACTATGGCTACACCTTC. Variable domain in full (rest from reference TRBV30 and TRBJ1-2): SQTIHQWPATLVQPVGSPLSLECTVEGTSNPNLYWYRQAAGRGLQLLFYSVGIGQISSEVPQNLSASRPQDRQFILSSKKLLLSDSGFYLCAWSGTGNYGYTFGSGTRLTVV.

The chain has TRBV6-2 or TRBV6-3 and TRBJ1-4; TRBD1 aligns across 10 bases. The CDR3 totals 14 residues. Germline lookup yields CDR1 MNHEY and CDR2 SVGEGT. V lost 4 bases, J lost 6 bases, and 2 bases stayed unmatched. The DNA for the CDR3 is TGTGCCAGCAGTTCCGGGACAGGGGATGAAAAACTGTTTTTT. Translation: CASSSGTGDEKLFF.